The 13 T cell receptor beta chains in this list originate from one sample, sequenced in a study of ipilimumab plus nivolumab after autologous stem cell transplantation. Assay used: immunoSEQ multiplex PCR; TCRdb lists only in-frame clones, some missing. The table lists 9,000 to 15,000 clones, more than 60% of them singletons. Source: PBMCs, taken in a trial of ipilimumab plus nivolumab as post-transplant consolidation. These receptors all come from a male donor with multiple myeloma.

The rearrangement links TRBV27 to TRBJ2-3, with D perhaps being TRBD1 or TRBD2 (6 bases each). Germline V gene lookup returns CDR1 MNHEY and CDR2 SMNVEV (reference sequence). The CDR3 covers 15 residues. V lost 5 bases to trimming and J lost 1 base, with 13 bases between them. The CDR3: CASSIGGQGTDTQYF. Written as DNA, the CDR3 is TGTGCCAGCAGTATCGGGGGACAAGGCACAGATACGCAGTATTTT.

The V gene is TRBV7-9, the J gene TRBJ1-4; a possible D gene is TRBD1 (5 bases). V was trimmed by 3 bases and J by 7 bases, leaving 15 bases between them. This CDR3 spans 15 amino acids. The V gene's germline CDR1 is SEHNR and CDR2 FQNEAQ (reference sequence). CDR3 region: CASSFLRDGGEKLFF. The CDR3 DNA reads TGTGCCAGCAGCTTCTTGCGGGACGGCGGTGAAAAACTGTTTTTT.

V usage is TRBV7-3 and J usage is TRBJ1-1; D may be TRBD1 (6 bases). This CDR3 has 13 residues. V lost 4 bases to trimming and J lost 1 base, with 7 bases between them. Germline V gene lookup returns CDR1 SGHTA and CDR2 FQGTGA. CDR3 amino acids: CASSSQGNTEAFF. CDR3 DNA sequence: TGTGCCAGCAGCTCACAGGGGAACACTGAAGCTTTCTTT.

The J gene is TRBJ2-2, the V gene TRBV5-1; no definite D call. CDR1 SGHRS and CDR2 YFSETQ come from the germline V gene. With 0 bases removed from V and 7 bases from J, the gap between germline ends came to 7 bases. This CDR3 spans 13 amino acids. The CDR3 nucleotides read TGCGCCAGCAGCTTGGGGGGATACGGGGAGCTGTTTTTT. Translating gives CASSLGGYGELFF.

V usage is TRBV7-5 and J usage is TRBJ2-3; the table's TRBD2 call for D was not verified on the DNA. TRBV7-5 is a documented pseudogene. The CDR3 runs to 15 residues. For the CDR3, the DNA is TGTGCCAGAAGCTTACCGGGGAATGGCACAGATACGCAGTATTTT. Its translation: CARSLPGNGTDTQYF.

The CDR3, as DNA: TGTGCCAGCAGTTTACGGGCAAAACCTCAGGGTGGCTACACCTTC. Its translation is CASSLRAKPQGGYTF. The genes are TRBV27 and TRBJ1-2; TRBD1 might be the D (5 bases). Germline values: CDR1 MNHEY, CDR2 SMNVEV (reference sequence). V lost 2 bases and J lost 7, with 17 bases in between. The CDR3 has 15 residues.

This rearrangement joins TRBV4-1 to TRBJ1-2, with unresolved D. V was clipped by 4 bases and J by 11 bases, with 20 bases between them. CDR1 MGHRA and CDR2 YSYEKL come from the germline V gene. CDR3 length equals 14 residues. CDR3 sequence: CASSPTMRPGRYTF. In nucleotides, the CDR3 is TGCGCCAGCAGCCCAACAATGAGGCCCGGCAGGTACACCTTC.

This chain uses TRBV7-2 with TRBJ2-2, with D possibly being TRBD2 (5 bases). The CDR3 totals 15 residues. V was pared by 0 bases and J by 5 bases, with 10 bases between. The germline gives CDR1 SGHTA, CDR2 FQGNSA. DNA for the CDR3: TGTGCCAGCAGCTTAGCGGCTAGCAATACCGGGGAGCTGTTTTTT. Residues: CASSLAASNTGELFF. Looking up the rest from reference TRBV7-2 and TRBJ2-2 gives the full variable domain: GAGVSQSPSNKVTEKGKDVELRCDPISGHTALYWYRQSLGQGLEFLIYFQGNSAPDKSGLPSDRFSAERTGGSVSTLTIQRTQQEDSAVYLCASSLAASNTGELFFGEGSRLTVL.

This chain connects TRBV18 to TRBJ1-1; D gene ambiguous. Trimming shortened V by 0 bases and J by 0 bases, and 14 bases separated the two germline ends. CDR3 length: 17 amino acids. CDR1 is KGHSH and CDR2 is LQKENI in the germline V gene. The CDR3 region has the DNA TGTGCCAGCTCACCACCGCTACCTTACAGAATGAACACTGAAGCTTTCTTT. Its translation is CASSPPLPYRMNTEAFF.

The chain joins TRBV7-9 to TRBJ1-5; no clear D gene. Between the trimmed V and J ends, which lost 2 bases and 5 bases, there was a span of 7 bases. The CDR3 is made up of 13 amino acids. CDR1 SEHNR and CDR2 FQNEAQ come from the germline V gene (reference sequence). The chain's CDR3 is CASSLYQDQPQHF. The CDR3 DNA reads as TGTGCCAGCAGCTTATACCAGGATCAGCCCCAGCATTTT.

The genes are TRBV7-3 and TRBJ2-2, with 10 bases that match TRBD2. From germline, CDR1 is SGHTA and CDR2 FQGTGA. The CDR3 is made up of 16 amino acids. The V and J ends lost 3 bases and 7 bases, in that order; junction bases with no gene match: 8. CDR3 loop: CASSLRPGLANGELFF. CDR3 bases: TGTGCCAGCAGCTTGCGACCGGGACTAGCGAACGGGGAGCTGTTTTTT.

The CDR3 DNA is TGCGCCAGCTCACCCACCCGGGAGACCCAGTACTTC. Translating gives CASSPTRETQYF. The chain recombines TRBV5-1 with TRBJ2-5; D remains unclear. Germline CDR1 SGHRS, CDR2 YFSETQ. Trimming left V 7 bases short and J 5 bases short, with 12 bases between. CDR3 length: 12 amino acids.

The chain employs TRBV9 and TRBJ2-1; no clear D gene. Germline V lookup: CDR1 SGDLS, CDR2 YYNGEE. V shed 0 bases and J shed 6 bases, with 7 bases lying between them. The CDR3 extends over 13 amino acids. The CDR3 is CASSVAPGNEQFF. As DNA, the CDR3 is TGTGCCAGCAGCGTAGCTCCGGGCAATGAGCAGTTCTTC. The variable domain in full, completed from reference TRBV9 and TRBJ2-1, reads DSGVTQTPKHLITATGQRVTLRCSPRSGDLSVYWYQQSLDQGLQFLIQYYNGEERAKGNILERFSAQQFPDLHSELNLSSLELGDSALYFCASSVAPGNEQFFGPGTRLTVL.